This TCR beta chain was sequenced in a study of human T cells and chemical hapten exposure. Background on the study: Small differences in pooled library volume mainly drove the variation in TCR yields per sample.

V lost 2 bases and J lost 0; bases outside the gene matches: 2. Germline V gives CDR1 MDHEN, CDR2 SYDVKM. The CDR3 contains 16 residues. This clonotype has a count of ten or more. Time point indicated: patch test 1, 2 weeks after DPC sensitization. The treatment is: therapeutic diphenylcyclopropenone sensitization with weekly scalp DPC. Original data processing: Sample TCR counts, which ranged from roughly 20,000 to 750,000, had a median of about 100,000. A single record per CDR3 protein comes from TCRdb applying MiXCR to the RACE reads. V and J calls and clone size were set by TCRdb, not the authors. The table lists about 380,000 distinct CDR3 sequences, approximately 5.1% of them singletons.

This specimen consisted of whole blood, obtained in connection with sensitization to the hapten diphenylcyclopropenone (DPC). The sequence derives from a woman aged 45-65 years with alopecia areata. Some clones in this sample may be carry-over from other donors' samples. This chain connects TRBV28 to TRBJ2-7; 12 bases map to TRBD2. CDR3 in DNA: TGTGCCAGCAGTTTAACTAGCGGGGGGAGCTCCTACGAGCAGTACTTC. It translates to CASSLTSGGSSYEQYF.